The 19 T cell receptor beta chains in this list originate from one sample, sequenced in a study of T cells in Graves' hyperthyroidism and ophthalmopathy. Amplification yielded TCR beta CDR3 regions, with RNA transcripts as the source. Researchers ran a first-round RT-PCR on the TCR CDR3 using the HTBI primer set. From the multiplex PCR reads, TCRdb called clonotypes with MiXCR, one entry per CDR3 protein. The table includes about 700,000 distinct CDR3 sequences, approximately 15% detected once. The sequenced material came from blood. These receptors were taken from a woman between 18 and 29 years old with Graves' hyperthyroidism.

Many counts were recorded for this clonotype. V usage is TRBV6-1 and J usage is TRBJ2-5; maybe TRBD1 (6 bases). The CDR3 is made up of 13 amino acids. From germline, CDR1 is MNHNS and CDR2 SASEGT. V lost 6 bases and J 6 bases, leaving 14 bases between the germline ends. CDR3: CASRTGPRKTQYF. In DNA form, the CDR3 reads TGTGCCAGCAGAACAGGGCCCCGGAAGACCCAGTACTTC.

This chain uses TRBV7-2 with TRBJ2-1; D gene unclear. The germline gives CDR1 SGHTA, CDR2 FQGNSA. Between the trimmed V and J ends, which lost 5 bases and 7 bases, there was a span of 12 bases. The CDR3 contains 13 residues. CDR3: CASSPSMANEQFF. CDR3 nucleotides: TGTGCCAGCAGCCCTTCTATGGCGAATGAGCAGTTCTTC.

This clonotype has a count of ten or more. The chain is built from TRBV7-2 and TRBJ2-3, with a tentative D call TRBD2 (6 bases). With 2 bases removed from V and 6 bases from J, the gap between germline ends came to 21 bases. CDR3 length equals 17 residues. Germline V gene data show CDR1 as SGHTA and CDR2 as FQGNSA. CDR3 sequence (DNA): TGTGCCAGCAGCTTAATGGCGGGAACATTAAAACGGGATACGCAGTATTTT. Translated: CASSLMAGTLKRDTQYF.

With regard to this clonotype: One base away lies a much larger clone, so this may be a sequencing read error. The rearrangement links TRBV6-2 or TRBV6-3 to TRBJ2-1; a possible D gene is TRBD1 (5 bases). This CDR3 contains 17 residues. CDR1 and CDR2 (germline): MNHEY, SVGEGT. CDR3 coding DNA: TGTGCCAGCAGGAATTCAAAAGACAGCAGCTCCTACAATGAGCAGCTCTTC. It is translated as CASRNSKDSSSYNEQLF.

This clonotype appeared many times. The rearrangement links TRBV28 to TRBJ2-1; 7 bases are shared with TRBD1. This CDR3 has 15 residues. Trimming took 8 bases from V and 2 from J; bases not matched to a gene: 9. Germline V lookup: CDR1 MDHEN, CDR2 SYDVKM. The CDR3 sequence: CASGKTGMPYNEQFF. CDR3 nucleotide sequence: TGTGCCAGCGGGAAGACAGGGATGCCCTACAATGAGCAGTTCTTC.

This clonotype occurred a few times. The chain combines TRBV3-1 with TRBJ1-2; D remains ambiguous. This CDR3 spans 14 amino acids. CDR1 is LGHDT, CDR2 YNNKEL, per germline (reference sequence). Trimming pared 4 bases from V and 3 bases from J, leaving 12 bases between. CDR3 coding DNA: TGTGCCAGCAGCCGTAACAGTGGGGACTATGGCTACACCTTC. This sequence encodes CASSRNSGDYGYTF. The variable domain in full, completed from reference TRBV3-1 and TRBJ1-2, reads DTAVSQTPKYLVTQMGNDKSIKCEQNLGHDTMYWYKQDSKKFLKIMFSYNNKELIINETVPNRFSPKSPDKAHLNLHINSLELGDSAVYFCASSRNSGDYGYTFGSGTRLTVV.

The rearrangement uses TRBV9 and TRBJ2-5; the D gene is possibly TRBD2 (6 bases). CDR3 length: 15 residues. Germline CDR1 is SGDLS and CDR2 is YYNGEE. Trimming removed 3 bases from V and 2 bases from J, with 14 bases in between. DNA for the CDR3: TGTGCCAGCAGCGCCCATGGAGGGGAGCAAGAGACCCAGTACTTC. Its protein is CASSAHGGEQETQYF. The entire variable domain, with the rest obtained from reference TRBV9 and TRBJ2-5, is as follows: DSGVTQTPKHLITATGQRVTLRCSPRSGDLSVYWYQQSLDQGLQFLIQYYNGEERAKGNILERFSAQQFPDLHSELNLSSLELGDSALYFCASSAHGGEQETQYFGPGTRLLVL.

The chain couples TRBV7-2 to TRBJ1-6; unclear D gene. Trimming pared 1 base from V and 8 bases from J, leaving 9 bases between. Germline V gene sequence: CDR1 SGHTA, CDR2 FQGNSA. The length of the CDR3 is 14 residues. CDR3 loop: CASSLVKAYSPLHF. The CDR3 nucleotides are TGTGCCAGCAGCTTAGTGAAAGCTTATTCACCCCTCCACTTT. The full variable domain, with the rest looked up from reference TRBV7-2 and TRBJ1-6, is GAGVSQSPSNKVTEKGKDVELRCDPISGHTALYWYRQSLGQGLEFLIYFQGNSAPDKSGLPSDRFSAERTGGSVSTLTIQRTQQEDSAVYLCASSLVKAYSPLHFGNGTRLTVT.

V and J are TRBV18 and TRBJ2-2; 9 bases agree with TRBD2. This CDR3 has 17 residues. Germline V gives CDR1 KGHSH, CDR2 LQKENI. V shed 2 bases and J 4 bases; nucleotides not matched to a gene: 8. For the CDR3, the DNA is TGTGCCAGCTCACCAGCGGGAGGGCCTTTGAGCACCGGGGAGCTGTTTTTT. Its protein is CASSPAGGPLSTGELFF.

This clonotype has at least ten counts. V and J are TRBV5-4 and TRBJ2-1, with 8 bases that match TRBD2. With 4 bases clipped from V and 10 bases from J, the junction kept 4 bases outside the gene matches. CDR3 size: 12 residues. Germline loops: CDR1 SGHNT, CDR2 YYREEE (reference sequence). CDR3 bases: TGTGCCAGCAGCGTTATAGCGGGAGAGCAGTTCTTC. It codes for CASSVIAGEQFF. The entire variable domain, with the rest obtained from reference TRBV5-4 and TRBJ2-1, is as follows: ETGVTQSPTHLIKTRGQQVTLRCSSQSGHNTVSWYQQALGQGPQFIFQYYREEENGRGNFPPRFSGLQFPNYSSELNVNALELDDSALYLCASSVIAGEQFFGPGTRLTVL.

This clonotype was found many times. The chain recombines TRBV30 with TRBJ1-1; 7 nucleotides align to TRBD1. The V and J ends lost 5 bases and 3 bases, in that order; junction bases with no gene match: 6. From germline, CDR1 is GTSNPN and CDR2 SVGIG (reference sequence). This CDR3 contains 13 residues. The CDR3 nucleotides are TGTGCCTGGGGTGGGACAGCCGACACTGAAGCTTTCTTT. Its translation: CAWGGTADTEAFF.

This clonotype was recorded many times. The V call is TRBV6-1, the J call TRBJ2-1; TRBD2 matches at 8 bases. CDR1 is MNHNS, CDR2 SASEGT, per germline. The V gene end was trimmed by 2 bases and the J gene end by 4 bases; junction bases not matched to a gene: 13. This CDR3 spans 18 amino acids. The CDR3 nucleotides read TGTGCCAGCAGTGAACCGGATAGCGGGGCCTACCTTTACAATGAGCAGTTCTTC. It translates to CASSEPDSGAYLYNEQFF.

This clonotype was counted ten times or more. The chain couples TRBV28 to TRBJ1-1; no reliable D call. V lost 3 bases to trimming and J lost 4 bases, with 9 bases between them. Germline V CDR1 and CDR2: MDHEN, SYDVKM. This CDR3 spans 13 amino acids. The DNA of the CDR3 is TGTGCCAGCAGTTTCGGCGGATTCACTGAAGCTTTCTTT. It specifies CASSFGGFTEAFF.

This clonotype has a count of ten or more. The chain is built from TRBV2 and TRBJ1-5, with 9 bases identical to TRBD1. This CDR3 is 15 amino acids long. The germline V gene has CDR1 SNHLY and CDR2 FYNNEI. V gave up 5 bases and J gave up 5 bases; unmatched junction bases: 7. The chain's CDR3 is CASSTGGASHQPQHF. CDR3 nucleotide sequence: TGTGCCAGCAGTACAGGGGGCGCGTCCCATCAGCCCCAGCATTTT.

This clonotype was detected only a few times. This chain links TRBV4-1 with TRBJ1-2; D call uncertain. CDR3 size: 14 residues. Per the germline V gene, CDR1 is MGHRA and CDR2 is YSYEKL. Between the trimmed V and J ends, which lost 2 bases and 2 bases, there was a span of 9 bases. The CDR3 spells CASSQRGSNYGYTF. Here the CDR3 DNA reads TGCGCCAGCAGCCAAAGAGGGTCGAACTATGGCTACACCTTC.

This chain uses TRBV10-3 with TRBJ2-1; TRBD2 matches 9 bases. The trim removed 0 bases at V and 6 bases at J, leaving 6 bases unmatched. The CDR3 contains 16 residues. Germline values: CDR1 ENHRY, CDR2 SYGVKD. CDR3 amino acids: CAISESSSGMINEQFF. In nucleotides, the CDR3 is TGTGCCATCAGTGAGTCGTCTAGCGGGATGATCAATGAGCAGTTCTTC.

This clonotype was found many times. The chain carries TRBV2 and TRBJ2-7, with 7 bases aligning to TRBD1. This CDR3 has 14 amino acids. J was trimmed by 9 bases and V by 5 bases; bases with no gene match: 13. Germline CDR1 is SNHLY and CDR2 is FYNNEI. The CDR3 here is CASSRVGGALSQYF. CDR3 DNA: TGTGCCAGCAGTCGAGTAGGGGGCGCTTTGTCGCAGTACTTC. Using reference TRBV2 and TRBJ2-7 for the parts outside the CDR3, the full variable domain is EPEVTQTPSHQVTQMGQEVILRCVPISNHLYFYWYRQILGQKVEFLVSFYNNEISEKSEIFDDQFSVERPDGSNFTLKIRSTKLEDSAMYFCASSRVGGALSQYFGPGTRLTVT.

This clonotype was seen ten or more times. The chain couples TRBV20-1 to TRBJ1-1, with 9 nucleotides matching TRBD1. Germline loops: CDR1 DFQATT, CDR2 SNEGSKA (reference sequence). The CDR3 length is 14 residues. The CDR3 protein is CRITGGGPSTEAFF. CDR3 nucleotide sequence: TGCAGGATAACAGGGGGCGGCCCGAGCACTGAAGCTTTCTTT.

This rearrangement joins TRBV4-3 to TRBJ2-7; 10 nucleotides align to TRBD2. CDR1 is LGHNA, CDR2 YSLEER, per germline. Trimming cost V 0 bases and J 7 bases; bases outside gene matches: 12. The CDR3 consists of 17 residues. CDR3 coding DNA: TGCGCCAGCAGCCAAGACGGTAGCGGGAGGACCACAAGAGAGCAGTACTTC. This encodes CASSQDGSGRTTREQYF.